Each of the 6 T cell receptor beta chains below was sequenced from the same sample in a study of T-cell memory formation after mild COVID-19. TCRdb re-derived calls from the 5' RACE reads in MiXCR, one entry per CDR3 protein. The repertoire includes a few hundred thousand distinct CDR3 sequences, approximately 8.4% of them detected once, and 20% to 25% sits in the top ten. The source material was PBMCs or a T cell subset sorted from them (not recorded which). Receptor source: a man younger than 35 who had mild COVID-19 (a few samples of this study predate the infection). Cell type and time point are not known.

This clonotype was seen a handful of times. The V gene is TRBV15, the J gene TRBJ1-1, with D possibly being TRBD1 (5 bases). Per the germline V gene, CDR1 is LNHNV and CDR2 is YYDKDF (reference sequence). V was shortened by 6 bases and J by 4 bases, with 21 bases between the two germline ends. The CDR3 spans 16 residues. In DNA, the CDR3 is TGTGCCACCAGGCTACCCGGACCCGGGGGGGGCACTGAAGCTTTCTTT. As protein: CATRLPGPGGGTEAFF.

This clonotype was found a few times. V usage is TRBV5-6 and J usage is TRBJ2-1, with TRBD2 identical over 11 bases. J gave up 5 bases and V 4 bases, and 8 bases lay outside the gene matches. Germline V gene lookup returns CDR1 SGHDT and CDR2 YYEEEE. The CDR3 is made up of 16 amino acids. CDR3 nucleotides: TGTGCCAGCAGCCCACTTAGCGGGGGGGCTAACAATGAGCAGTTCTTC. It yields the protein CASSPLSGGANNEQFF. Combining the CDR3 with reference TRBV5-6 and TRBJ2-1 gives the whole variable domain DAGVTQSPTHLIKTRGQQVTLRCSPKSGHDTVSWYQQALGQGPQFIFQYYEEEERQRGNFPDRFSGHQFPNYSSELNVNALLLGDSALYLCASSPLSGGANNEQFFGPGTRLTVL.

This clonotype showed up just a few times. The V call is TRBV7-2, the J call TRBJ2-7; D unclear. Trimming took 5 bases from V and 3 from J, leaving 20 bases between them. The germline gives CDR1 SGHTA, CDR2 FQGNSA. There are 16 residues in the CDR3. Here the CDR3 reads CASSTPPWSEDYEQYF. As DNA, the CDR3 is TGTGCCAGCAGCACACCCCCCTGGTCGGAAGACTACGAGCAGTACTTC.

The genes are TRBV5-1 and TRBJ1-1, with TRBD1 identical over 12 bases. Losses at the gene ends were 4 bases for V and 1 base for J; bases not matched to a gene: 5. Germline V gives CDR1 SGHRS, CDR2 YFSETQ. CDR3 length: 16 amino acids. The DNA of the CDR3 is TGCGCCAGCAGCCTGGGACAGGGGGCGGGGAACACTGAAGCTTTCTTT. This gives the protein CASSLGQGAGNTEAFF.

This clonotype has a handful of counts. The rearrangement joins TRBV7-2 to TRBJ2-7; 9 nucleotides match TRBD1. V lost 7 bases to trimming and J lost 3 bases; unmatched junction nucleotides: 10. The CDR3 runs 15 residues. Germline V CDR1 and CDR2: SGHTA, FQGNSA. The CDR3: CASTWGQGGYYEQYF. In DNA form, the CDR3 reads TGTGCCAGCACCTGGGGACAGGGTGGGTACTACGAGCAGTACTTC.

This clonotype was counted many times. The rearrangement uses TRBV24-1 and TRBJ2-2; D not resolved. Germline assignment: CDR1 KGHDR and CDR2 SFDVKD. Trimming took 4 bases from V and 1 from J, leaving 15 bases between them. The length of the CDR3 is 17 residues. The CDR3 nucleotides are TGTGCCACCAGTGACTCTGGGTGGCTTAGGAACACCGGGGAGCTGTTTTTT. Translated, it gives CATSDSGWLRNTGELFF.